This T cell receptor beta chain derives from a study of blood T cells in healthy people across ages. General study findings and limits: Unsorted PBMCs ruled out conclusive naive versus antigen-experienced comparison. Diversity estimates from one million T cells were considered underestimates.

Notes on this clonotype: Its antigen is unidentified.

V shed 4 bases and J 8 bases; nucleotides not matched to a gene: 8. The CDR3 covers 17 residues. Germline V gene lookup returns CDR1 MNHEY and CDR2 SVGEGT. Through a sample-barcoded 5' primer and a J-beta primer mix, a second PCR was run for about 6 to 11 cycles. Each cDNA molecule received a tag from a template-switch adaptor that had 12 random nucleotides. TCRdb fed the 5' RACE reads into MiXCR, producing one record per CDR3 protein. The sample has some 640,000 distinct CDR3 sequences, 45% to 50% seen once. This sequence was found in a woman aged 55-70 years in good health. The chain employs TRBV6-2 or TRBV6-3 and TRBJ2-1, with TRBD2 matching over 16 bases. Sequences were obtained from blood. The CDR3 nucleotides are TGTGCCAGCAGTTCCGGGACTAGCGGGAGGGCCATATATGAGCAGTTCTTC. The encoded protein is CASSSGTSGRAIYEQFF.